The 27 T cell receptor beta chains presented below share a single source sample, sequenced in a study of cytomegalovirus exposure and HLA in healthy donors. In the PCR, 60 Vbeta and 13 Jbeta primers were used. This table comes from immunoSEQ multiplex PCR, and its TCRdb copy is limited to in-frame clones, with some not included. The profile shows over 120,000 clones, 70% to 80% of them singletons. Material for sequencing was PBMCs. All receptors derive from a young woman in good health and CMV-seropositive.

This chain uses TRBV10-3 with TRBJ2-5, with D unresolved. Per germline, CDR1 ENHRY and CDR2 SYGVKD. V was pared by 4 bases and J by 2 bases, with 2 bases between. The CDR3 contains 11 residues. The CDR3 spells CAISVQETQYF. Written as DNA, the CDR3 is TGTGCCATCAGTGTACAAGAGACCCAGTACTTC.

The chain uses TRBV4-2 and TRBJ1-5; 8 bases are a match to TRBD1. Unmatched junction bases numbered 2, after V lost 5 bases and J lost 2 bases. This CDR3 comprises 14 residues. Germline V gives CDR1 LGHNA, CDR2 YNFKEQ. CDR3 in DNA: TGTGCCAGCAGCTTGACAGGGGGCAATCAGCCCCAGCATTTT. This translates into CASSLTGGNQPQHF.

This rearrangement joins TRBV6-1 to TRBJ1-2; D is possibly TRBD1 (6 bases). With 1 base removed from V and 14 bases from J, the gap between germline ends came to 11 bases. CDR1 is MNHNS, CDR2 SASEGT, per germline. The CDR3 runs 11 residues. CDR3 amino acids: CASSEVNRETF. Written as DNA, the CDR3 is TGTGCCAGCAGTGAAGTTAACAGGGAGACCTTC.

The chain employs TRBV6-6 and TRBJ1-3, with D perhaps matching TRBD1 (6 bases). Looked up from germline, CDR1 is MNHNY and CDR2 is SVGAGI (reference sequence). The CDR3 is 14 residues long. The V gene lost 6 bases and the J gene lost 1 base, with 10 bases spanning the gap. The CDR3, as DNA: TGTGCCAGCAGCCCGACAGGTTCTGGAAACACCATATATTTT. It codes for CASSPTGSGNTIYF.

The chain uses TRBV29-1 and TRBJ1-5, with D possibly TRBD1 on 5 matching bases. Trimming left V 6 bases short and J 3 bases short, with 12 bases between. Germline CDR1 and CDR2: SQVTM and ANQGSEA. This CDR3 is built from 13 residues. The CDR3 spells CSVGEGINQPQHF. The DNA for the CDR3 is TGCAGCGTAGGGGAGGGAATCAATCAGCCCCAGCATTTT.

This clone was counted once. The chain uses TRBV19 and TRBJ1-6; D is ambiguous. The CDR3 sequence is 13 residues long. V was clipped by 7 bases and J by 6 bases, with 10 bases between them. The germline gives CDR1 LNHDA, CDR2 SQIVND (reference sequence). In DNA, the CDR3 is TGTGCCAGTAACCCGAGTCCTAATTCACCCCTCCACTTT. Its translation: CASNPSPNSPLHF.

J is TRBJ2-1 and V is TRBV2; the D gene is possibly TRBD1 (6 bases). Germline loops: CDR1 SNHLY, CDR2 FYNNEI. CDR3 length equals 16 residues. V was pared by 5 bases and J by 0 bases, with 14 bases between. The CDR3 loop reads CASSKTGPSSYNEQFF. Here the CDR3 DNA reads TGTGCCAGCAGTAAGACAGGACCAAGCTCCTACAATGAGCAGTTCTTC. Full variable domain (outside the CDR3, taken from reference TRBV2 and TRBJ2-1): EPEVTQTPSHQVTQMGQEVILRCVPISNHLYFYWYRQILGQKVEFLVSFYNNEISEKSEIFDDQFSVERPDGSNFTLKIRSTKLEDSAMYFCASSKTGPSSYNEQFFGPGTRLTVL.

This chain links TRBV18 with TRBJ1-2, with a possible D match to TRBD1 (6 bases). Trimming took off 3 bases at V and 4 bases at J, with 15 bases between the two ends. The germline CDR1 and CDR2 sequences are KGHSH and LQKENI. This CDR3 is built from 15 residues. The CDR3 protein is CASSPPDSLSYGYTF. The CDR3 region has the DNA TGTGCCAGCTCACCTCCGGACAGCCTGAGCTATGGCTACACCTTC.

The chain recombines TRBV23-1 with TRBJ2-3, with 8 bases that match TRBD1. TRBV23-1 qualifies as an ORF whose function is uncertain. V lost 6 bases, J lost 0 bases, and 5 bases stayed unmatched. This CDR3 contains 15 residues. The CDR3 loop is CASRLRDRSTDTQYF. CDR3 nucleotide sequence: TGCGCCAGCAGACTGCGGGACAGGAGCACAGATACGCAGTATTTT.

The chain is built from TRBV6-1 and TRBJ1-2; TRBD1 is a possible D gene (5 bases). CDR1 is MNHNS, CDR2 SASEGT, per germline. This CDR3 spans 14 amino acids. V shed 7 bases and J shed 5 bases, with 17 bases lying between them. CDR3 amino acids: CASTPGPGGYGYTF. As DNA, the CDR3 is TGTGCCAGCACCCCAGGGCCGGGAGGGTATGGCTACACCTTC.

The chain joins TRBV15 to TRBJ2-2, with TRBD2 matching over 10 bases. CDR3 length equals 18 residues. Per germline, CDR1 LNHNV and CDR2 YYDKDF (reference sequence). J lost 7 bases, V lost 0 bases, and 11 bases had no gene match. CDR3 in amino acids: CATSRDWLAGDSIGELFF. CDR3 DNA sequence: TGTGCCACCAGCAGAGATTGGCTAGCGGGGGATAGTATCGGGGAGCTGTTTTTT.

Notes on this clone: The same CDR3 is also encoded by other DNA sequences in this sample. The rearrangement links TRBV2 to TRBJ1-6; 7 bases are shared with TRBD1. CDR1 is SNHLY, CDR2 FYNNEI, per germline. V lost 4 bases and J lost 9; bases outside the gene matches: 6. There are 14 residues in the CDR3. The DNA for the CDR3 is TGTGCCAGCAGTGTGGACAGGATGCGTTCACCCCTCCACTTT. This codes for CASSVDRMRSPLHF.

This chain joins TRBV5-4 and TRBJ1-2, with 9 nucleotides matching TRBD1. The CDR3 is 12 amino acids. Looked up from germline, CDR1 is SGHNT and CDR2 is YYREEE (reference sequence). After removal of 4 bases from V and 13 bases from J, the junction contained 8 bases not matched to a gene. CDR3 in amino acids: CASSGPGQGGTF. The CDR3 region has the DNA TGTGCCAGCAGCGGGCCGGGACAGGGAGGCACCTTC.

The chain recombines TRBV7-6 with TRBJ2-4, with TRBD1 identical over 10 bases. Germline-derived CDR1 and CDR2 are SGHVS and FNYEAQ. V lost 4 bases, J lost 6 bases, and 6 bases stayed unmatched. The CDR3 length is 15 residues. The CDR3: CASSSPWDRGNIQYF. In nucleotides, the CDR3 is TGTGCCAGCAGCTCCCCTTGGGACAGGGGAAACATTCAGTACTTC.

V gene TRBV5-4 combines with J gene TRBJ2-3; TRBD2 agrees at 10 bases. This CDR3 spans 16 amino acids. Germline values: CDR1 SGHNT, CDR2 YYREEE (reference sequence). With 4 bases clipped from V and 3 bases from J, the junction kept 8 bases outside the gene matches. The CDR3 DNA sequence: TGTGCCAGCAGCCCCGGACTAGCGGTGGATACAGATACGCAGTATTTT. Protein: CASSPGLAVDTDTQYF. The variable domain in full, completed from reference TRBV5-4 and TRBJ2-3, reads ETGVTQSPTHLIKTRGQQVTLRCSSQSGHNTVSWYQQALGQGPQFIFQYYREEENGRGNFPPRFSGLQFPNYSSELNVNALELDDSALYLCASSPGLAVDTDTQYFGPGTRLTVL.

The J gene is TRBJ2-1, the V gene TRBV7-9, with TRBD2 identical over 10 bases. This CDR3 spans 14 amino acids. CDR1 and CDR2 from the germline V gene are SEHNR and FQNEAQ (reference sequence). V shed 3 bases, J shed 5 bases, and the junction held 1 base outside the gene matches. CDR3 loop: CASSLSGGDNEQFF. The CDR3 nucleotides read TGTGCCAGCAGCTTGAGCGGGGGGGACAATGAGCAGTTCTTC.

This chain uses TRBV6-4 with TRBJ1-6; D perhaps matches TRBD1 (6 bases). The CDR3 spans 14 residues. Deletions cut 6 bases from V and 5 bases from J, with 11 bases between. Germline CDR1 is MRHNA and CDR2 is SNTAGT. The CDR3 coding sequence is TGTGCCAGCAGAGCTGGACAGCATAATTCACCCCTCCACTTT. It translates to CASRAGQHNSPLHF.

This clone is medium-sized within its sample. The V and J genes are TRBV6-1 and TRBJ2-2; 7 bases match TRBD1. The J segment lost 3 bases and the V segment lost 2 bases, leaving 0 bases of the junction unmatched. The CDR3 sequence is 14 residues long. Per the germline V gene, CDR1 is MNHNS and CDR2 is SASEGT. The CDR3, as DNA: TGTGCCAGCAGTGAACAGGGGGACACCGGGGAGCTGTTTTTT. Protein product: CASSEQGDTGELFF.

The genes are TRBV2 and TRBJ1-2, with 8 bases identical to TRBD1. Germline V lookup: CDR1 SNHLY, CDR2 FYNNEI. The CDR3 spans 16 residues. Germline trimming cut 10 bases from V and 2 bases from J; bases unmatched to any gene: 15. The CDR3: CATHSSTGAGNYGYTF. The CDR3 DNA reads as TGTGCCACCCATTCGTCGACAGGGGCTGGCAACTATGGCTACACCTTC.

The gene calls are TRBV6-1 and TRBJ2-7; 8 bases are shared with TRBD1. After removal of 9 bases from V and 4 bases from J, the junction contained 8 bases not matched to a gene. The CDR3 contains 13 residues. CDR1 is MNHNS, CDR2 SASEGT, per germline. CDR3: CASRRTGSYEQYF. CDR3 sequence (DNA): TGTGCCAGTAGAAGGACAGGGTCTTACGAGCAGTACTTC.

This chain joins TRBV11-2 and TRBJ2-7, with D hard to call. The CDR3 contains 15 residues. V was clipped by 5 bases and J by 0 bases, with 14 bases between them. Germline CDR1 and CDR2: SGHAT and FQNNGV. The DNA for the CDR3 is TGTGCCAGCAGCCTTCGCCTAGAGGCCTCCTACGAGCAGTACTTC. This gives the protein CASSLRLEASYEQYF. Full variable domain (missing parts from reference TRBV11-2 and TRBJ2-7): EAGVAQSPRYKIIEKRQSVAFWCNPISGHATLYWYQQILGQGPKLLIQFQNNGVVDDSQLPKDRFSAERLKGVDSTLKIQPAKLEDSAVYLCASSLRLEASYEQYFGPGTRLTVT.

CDR3 amino acids: CASSYSIRGIGEAFF. DNA of the CDR3: TGTGCCAGCAGTTACTCGATCCGAGGAATCGGTGAAGCTTTCTTT. The J gene is TRBJ1-1, the V gene TRBV6-5; the D is unclear. The germline V gene has CDR1 MNHEY and CDR2 SVGAGI. This CDR3 region has 15 residues. Trimming removed 0 bases at V and 7 bases at J, with 15 bases between.

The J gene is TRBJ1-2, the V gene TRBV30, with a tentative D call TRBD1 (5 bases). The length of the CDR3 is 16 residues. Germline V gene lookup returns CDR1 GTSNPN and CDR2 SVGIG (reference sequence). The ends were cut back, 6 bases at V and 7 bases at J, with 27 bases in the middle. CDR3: CACHESGLGLWGGYTF. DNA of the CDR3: TGTGCCTGCCACGAATCGGGACTTGGATTATGGGGTGGCTACACCTTC.

This CDR3 reads CASKRRDRGNNQPQHF. For the CDR3, the DNA is TGTGCCAGCAAACGCCGGGACAGGGGAAACAATCAGCCCCAGCATTTT. The V call is TRBV2, the J call TRBJ1-5, with TRBD1 matching 10 bases. Per the germline V gene, CDR1 is SNHLY and CDR2 is FYNNEI. Unmatched junction bases numbered 9, after V lost 7 bases and J lost 3 bases. This CDR3 spans 16 amino acids.

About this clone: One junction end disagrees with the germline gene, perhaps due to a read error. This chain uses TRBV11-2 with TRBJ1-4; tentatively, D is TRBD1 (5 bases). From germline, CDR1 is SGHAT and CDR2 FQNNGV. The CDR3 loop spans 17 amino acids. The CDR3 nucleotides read TGTGCCAGCAGCTTAGTGGGCGGGGCGGCTATTAATAAAAAACTGTTTTTT. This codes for CASSLVGGAAINKKLFF.

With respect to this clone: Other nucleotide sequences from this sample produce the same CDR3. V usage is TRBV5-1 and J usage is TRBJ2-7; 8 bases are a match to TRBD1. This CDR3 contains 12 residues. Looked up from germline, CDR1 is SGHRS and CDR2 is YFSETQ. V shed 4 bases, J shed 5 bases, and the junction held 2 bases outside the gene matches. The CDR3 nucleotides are TGCGCCAGCAGCCCGGACAGGGACGAGCAGTACTTC. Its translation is CASSPDRDEQYF.

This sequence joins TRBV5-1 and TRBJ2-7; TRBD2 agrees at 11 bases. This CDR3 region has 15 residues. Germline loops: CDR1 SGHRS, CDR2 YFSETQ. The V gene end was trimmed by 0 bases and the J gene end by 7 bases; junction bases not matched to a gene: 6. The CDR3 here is CASSLGLAGPEEQYF. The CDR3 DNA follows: TGCGCCAGCAGCTTGGGACTAGCGGGACCTGAAGAGCAGTACTTC.